This T cell receptor beta chain was recorded in a study of cytomegalovirus exposure and HLA in healthy donors. The CDR3 totals 14 residues. Germline values: CDR1 ENHRY, CDR2 SYGVKD. The ends were cut back, 6 bases at V and 0 bases at J, with 11 bases in the middle. Both 60 Vbeta primers and 13 Jbeta primers went into the PCR. The repertoire was sequenced with immunoSEQ multiplex PCR; TCRdb's copy has only in-frame clones and lacks some. The data hold over 75,000 clones, with roughly four fifths observed a single time. This TCR derives from a man aged 25-40 years in good health and CMV-seropositive. The V gene is TRBV10-3, the J gene TRBJ1-1; a possible D gene is TRBD1 (5 bases). The sample taken for sequencing was PBMCs. This CDR3 is CAIRSKGLNTEAFF. For the CDR3, the DNA is TGTGCCATCAGAAGCAAGGGGCTGAACACTGAAGCTTTCTTT.